The entry below describes one T cell receptor beta chain. This sample stems from a study of T cells in localized non-small cell lung cancer. The method was immunoSEQ multiplex PCR; TCRdb's version includes in-frame clones alone and lacks a portion of them. Of 52,000 or so clones in the sample, over 70% are singletons; the top ten hold about 15%. This material consisted of peripheral blood mononuclear cells, taken before any cancer treatment. This TCR came from a man between 40 and 69 years old with stage III lung adenocarcinoma.

The CDR3 loop reads CASSVSREETQYF. The CDR3, as DNA: TGTGCCAGCAGTGTCTCGCGGGAGGAGACCCAGTACTTC. This chain joins TRBV6-1 and TRBJ2-5; 7 nucleotides agree with TRBD2. This CDR3 comprises 13 residues. Germline V gives CDR1 MNHNS, CDR2 SASEGT. Losses at the gene ends were 4 bases for V and 5 bases for J; bases not matched to a gene: 4.